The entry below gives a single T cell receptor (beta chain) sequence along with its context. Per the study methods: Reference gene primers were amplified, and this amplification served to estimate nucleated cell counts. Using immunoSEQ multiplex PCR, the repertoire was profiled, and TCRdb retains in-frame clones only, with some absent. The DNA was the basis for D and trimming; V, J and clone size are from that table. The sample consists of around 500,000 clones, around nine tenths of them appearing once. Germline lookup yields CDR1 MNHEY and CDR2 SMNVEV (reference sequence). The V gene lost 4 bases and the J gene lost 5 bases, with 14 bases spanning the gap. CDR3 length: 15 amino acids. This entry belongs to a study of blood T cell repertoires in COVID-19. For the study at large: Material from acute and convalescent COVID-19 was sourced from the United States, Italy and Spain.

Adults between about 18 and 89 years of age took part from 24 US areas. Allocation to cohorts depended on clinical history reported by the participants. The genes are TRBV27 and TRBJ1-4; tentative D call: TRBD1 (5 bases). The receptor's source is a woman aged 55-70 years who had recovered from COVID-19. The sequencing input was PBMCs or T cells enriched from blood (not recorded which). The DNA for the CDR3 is TGTGCCAGCAGTTCGATAGGGGTAGGGAATGAAAAACTGTTTTTT. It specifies CASSSIGVGNEKLFF. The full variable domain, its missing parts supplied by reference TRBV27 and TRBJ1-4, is EAQVTQNPRYLITVTGKKLTVTCSQNMNHEYMSWYRQDPGLGLRQIYYSMNVEVTDKGDVPEGYKVSRKEKRNFPLILESPSPNQTSLYFCASSSIGVGNEKLFFGSGTQLSVL.